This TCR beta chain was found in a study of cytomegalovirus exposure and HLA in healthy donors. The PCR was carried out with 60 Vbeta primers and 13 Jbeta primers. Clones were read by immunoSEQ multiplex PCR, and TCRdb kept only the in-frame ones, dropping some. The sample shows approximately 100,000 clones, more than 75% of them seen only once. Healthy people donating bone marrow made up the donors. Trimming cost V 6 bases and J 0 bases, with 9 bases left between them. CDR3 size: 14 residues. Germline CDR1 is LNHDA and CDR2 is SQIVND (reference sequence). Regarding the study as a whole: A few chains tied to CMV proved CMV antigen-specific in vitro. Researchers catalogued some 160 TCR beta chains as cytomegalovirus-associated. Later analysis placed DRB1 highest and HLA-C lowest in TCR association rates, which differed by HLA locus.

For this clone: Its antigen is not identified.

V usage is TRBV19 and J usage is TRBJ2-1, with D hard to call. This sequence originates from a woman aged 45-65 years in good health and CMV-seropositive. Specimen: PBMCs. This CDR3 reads CASRARSSYNEQFF. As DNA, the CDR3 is TGTGCCAGTAGAGCCCGAAGCTCCTACAATGAGCAGTTCTTC.